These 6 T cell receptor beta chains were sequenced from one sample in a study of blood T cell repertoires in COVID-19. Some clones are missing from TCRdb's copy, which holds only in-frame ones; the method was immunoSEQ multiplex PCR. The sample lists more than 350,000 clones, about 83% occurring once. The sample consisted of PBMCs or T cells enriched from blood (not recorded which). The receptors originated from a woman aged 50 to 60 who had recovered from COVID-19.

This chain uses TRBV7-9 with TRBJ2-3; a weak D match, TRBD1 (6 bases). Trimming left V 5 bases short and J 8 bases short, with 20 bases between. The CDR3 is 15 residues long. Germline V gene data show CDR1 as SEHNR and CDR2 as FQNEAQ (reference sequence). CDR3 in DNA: TGTGCCAGCAGCCCCAGGGGAGAGAATTTTGTTACGCAGTATTTT. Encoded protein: CASSPRGENFVTQYF.

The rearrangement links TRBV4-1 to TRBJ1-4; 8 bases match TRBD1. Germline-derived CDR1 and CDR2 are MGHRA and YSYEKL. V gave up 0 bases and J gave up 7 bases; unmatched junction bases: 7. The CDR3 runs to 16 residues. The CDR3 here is CASSQDRGRGGEKLFF. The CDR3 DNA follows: TGCGCCAGCAGCCAAGACAGGGGGCGGGGGGGTGAAAAACTGTTTTTT.

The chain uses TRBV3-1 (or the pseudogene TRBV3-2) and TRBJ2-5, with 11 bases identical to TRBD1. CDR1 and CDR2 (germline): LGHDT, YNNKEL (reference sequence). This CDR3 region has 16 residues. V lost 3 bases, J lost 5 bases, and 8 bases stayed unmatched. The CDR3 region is CASSHVQGQGGETQYF. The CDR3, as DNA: TGTGCCAGCAGCCATGTTCAGGGACAGGGGGGGGAGACCCAGTACTTC.

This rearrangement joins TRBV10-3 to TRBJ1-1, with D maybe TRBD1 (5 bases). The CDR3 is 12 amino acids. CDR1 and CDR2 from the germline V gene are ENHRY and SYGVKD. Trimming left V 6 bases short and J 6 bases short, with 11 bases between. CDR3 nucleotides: TGTGCCATCAGCGCAGGGTTGGCTGAAGCTTTCTTT. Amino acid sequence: CAISAGLAEAFF.

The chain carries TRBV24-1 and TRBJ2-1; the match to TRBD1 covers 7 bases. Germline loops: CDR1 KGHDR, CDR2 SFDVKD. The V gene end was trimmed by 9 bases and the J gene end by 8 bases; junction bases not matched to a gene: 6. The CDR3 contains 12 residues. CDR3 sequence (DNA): TGTGCCACCGGGGACAGCACATATGAGCAGTTCTTC. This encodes CATGDSTYEQFF.

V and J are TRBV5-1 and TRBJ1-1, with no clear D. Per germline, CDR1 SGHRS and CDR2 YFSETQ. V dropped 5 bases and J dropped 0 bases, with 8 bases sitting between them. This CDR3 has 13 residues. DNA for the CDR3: TGCGCCAGCAGTGATCAGGTGAACACTGAAGCTTTCTTT. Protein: CASSDQVNTEAFF.